The clone carrying this T cell receptor (beta chain) was seen just once. The CDR3 contains 14 residues. V shed 7 bases and J shed 4 bases, with 16 bases lying between them. Germline V gene sequence: CDR1 ENHRY, CDR2 SYGVKD. The Seattle site enrolled patients during active infection and followed them longitudinally. The entry originates in a study of blood T cell repertoires in COVID-19. Study background: In each case, the material was cDNA or gDNA derived from T cells, B-cell-depleted T cells, or PBMCs.

Produced via immunoSEQ multiplex PCR; TCRdb's table is partial and in-frame only. The repertoire consists of roughly 150,000 clones, with more than 75% occurring once and the leading ten covering over 2%. This clonotype originated in an elderly woman with COVID-19, enrolled during active disease. Material for sequencing was peripheral blood. The chain joins TRBV10-3 to TRBJ1-1; D gene unclear. The CDR3 DNA follows: TGTGCCATCACCCCGACAAGTTTGGGCACTGAAGCTTTCTTT. This gives the protein CAITPTSLGTEAFF.